The TCR beta chain under discussion was sequenced for a study of blood T cell repertoires in COVID-19. This CDR3 region has 17 residues. CDR1 is SGHVS and CDR2 is FNYEAQ in the germline V gene. The V gene lost 5 bases and the J gene lost 0 bases, with 17 bases spanning the gap. In the study's own analysis: Amplification of reference gene primers provided the estimated nucleated cell counts. The method was immunoSEQ multiplex PCR; TCRdb's version includes in-frame clones alone and lacks a portion of them. V and J calls plus clone size are reproduced from that table; the DNA served to infer D and trimming. The data hold about 360,000 clones, with approximately 86% observed a single time.

Sequences were obtained from peripheral blood. This clonotype originated in a human donor in a cohort sampled during active COVID-19. The genes are TRBV7-6 and TRBJ1-3, with D perhaps TRBD1 (5 bases). CDR3 region: CASSPGTFLSSGNTIYF. As DNA, the CDR3 is TGTGCCAGCAGCCCAGGGACTTTCCTAAGCTCTGGAAACACCATATATTTT.